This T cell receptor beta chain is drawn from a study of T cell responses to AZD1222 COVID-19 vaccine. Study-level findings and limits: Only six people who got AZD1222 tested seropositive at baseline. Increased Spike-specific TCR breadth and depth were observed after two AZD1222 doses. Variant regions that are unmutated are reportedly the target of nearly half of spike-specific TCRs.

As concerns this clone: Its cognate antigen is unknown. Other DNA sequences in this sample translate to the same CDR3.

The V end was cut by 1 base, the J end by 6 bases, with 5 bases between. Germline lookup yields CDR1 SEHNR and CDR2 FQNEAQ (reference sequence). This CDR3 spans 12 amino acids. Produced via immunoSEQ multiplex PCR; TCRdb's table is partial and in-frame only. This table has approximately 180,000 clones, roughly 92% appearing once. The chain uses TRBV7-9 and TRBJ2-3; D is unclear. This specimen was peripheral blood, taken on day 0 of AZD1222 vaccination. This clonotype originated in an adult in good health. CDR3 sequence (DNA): TGTGCCAGCAGCTTAGTGGAGGATACGCAGTATTTT. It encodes CASSLVEDTQYF.